These T cell receptor beta chains were read from a single sample in a study of T cells after yellow fever vaccination. Each CDR3 protein is one row after TCRdb ran MiXCR on the 5' RACE reads. The data show a few hundred thousand distinct CDR3 sequences, approximately 4% seen once. The sample consisted of PBMCs, taken 5 days after the yellow fever booster vaccination. The source of these receptors is a man aged 18 to 30 who received the YFV17D yellow fever vaccine. Both conserved end residues are part of each CDR3. Each record gives: V gene, CDR3 protein.

V gene: TRBV7-2; CDR3 protein: CASRALSGNTIYF
V gene: TRBV9; CDR3 protein: CASSVGAFGISTEAFF
V gene: TRBV7-9; CDR3 protein: CASSGGQGKETQYF
V gene: TRBV5-4; CDR3 protein: CASSSADRVGATQYF
V gene: TRBV6-2/TRBV6-3; CDR3 protein: CASSYPRTGELYNEQFF
V gene: TRBV10-3; CDR3 protein: CAISGFSYGYTF
V gene: TRBV7-6; CDR3 protein: CASSFDRGRDEQFF
V gene: TRBV7-2; CDR3 protein: CASSPRTVTVTDTQYF
V gene: TRBV4-3; CDR3 protein: CASSIRTSGTDTQYF
V gene: TRBV6-6; CDR3 protein: CASRSGRFSGNTIYF
V gene: TRBV7-3; CDR3 protein: CASSQSRANDEQFF
V gene: TRBV5-1; CDR3 protein: CASSPGTGAYGYTF
V gene: TRBV6-5; CDR3 protein: CASSLGQGRSVTQYF
V gene: TRBV5-5; CDR3 protein: CASSLEVVALYNEQFF
V gene: TRBV7-8; CDR3 protein: CASSPSYSPLHF
V gene: TRBV5-1; CDR3 protein: CASSWTVATNEKLFF
V gene: TRBV19; CDR3 protein: CASRQESSGNTIYF
V gene: TRBV11-2; CDR3 protein: CASSSYRALEYNSPLHF
V gene: TRBV15; CDR3 protein: CATSRQTGVIKETQYF
V gene: TRBV4-3; CDR3 protein: CASSQDLGANYGYTF
V gene: TRBV25-1; CDR3 protein: CASSEGLAGGPQYF
V gene: TRBV5-6; CDR3 protein: CASRGGLEQYF
V gene: TRBV7-9; CDR3 protein: CASSPGHTEAFF
V gene: TRBV6-5; CDR3 protein: CASSYSIGGPAYEQYF